This TCR beta chain was identified in a study of radiotherapy plus CTLA-4 blockade in lung cancer (dated by TCRdb to the late 2010s). About the full investigation: Among enrolled patients, roughly 17% had an objective response and roughly 33% reached disease control. Study-wide conclusions, independent of this receptor: The strongest predictors of response, as reported, were early dynamic changes in blood T cell clones along with a rise in serum interferon-beta after radiation. After treatment with radiotherapy and ipilimumab, TCR clones that originated in tumors expanded in peripheral blood.

The germline V gene provides CDR1 SGDLS and CDR2 YYNGEE. V and J are truncated by 5 bases and 7 bases respectively, leaving an intervening sequence of 9 bases. Its CDR3 holds 12 amino acids, cysteine through phenylalanine. Only CDR3 DNA remains: 36 bases, in frame from the first base. A note on this clone: What this receptor recognizes is not known. Qualities for individual bases were not recorded, and no much larger clone is one base off.

The library was obtained by the immunoSEQ multiplex PCR assay. This immuneACCESS table, as held by TCRdb, lists in-frame sequences with V and J called but not all clones. Of the missing ones, under half trace to an unresolved V gene in checked studies; the others have no known cause. This sample gives about 120,000 clones in total; approximately 90% of them show up just once. The top ten hold 6.9% of the sample. The study tested focal radiation therapy combined with CTLA-4 blockade (ipilimumab) in patients with chemo-refractory metastatic non-small-cell lung cancer. This chain is built from TRBV9 and TRBJ2-2; a tentative D match to TRBD1 spans 6 bases. The sample was peripheral blood, taken from a patient treated with radiotherapy plus ipilimumab. The receptor was isolated from a human donor with non-small cell lung cancer that progressed on radiotherapy plus ipilimumab. The sequenced DNA is TGTGCCAGCAGGGCACAGGGCGGGGAGCTGTTTTTT. Translated, this gives CASRAQGGELFF.